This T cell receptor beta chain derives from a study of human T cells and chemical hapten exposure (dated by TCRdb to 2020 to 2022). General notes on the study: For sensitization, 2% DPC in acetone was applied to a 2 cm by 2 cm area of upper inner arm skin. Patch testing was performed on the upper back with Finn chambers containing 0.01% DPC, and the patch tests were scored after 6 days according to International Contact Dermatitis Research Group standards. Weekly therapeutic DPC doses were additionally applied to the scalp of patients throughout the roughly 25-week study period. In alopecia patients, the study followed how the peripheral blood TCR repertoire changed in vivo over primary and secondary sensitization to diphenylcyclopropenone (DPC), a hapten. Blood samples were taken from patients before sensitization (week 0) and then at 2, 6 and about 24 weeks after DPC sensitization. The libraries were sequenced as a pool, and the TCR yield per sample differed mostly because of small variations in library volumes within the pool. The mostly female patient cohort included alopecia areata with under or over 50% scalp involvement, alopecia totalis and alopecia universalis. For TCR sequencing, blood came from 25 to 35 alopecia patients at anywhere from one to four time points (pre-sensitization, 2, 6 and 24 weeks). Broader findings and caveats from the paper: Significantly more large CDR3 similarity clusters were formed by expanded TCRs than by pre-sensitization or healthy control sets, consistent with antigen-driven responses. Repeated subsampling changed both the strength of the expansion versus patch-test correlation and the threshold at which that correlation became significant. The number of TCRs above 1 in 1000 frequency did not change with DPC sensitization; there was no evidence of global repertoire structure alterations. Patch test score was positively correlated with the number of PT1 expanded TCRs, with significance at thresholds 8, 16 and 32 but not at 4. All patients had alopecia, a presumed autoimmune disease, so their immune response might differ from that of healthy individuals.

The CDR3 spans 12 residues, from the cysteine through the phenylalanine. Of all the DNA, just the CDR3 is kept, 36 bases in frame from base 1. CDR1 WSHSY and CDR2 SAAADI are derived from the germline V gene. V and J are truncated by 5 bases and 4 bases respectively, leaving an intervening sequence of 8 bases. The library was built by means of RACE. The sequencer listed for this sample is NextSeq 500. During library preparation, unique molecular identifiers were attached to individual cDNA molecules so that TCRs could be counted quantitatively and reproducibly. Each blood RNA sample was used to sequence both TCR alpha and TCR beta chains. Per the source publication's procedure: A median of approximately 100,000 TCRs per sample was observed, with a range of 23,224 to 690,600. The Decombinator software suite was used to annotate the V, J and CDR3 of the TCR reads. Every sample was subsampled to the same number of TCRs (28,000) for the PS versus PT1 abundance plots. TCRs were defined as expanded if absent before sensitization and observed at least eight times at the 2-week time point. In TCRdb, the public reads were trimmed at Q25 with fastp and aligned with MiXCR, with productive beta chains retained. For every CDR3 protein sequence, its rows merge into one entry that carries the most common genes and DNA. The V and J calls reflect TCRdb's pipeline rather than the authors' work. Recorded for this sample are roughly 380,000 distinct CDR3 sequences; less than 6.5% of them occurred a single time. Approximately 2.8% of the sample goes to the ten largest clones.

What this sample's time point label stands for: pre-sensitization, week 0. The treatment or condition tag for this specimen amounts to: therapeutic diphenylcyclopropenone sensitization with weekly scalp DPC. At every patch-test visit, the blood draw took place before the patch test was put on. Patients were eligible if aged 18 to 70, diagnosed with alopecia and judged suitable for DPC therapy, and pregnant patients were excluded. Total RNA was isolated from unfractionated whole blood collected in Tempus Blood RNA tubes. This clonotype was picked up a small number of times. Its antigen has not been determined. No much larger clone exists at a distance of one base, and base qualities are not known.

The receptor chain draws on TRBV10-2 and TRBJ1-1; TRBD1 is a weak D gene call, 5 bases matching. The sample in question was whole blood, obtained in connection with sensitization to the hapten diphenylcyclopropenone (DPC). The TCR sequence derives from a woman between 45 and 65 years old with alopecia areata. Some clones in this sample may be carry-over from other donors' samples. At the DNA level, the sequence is TGCGCCAGCAGTCCAGGGACCACTGAAGCTTTCTTT. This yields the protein CASSPGTTEAFF.